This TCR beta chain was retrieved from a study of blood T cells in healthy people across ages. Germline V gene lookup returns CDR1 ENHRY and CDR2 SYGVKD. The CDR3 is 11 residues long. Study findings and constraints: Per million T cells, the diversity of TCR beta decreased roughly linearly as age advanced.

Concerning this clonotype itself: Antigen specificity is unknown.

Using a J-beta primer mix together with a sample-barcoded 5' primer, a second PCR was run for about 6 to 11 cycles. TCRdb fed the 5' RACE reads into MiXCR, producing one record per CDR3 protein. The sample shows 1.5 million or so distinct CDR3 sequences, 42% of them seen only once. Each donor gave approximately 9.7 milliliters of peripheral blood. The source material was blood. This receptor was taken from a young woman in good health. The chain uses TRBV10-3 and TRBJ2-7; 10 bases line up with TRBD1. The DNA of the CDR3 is TGTGTCATAGGACAGGGGGATTGGCAGTACTTC. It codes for CVIGQGDWQYF.